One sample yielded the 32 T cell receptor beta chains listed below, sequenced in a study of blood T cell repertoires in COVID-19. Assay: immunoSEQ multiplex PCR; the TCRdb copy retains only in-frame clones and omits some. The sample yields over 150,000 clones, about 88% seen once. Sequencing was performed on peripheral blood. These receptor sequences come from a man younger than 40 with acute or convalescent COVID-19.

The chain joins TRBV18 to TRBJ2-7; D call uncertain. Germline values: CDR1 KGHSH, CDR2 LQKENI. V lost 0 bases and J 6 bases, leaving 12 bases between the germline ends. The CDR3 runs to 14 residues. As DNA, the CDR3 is TGTGCCAGCTCACCACCGCAGGATTATCGCGAGCAGTACTTC. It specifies CASSPPQDYREQYF.

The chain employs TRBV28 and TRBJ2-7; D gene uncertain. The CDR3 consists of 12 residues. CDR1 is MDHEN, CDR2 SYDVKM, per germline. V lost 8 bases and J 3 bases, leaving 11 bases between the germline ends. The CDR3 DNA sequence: TGTGCCAGCGCCCTGGGCAGCTACGAGCAGTACTTC. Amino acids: CASALGSYEQYF.

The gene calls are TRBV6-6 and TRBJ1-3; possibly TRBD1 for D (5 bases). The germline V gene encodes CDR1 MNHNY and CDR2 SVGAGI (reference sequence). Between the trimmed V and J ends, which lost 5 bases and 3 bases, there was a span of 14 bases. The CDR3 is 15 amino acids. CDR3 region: CASSTPQGYGNTIYF. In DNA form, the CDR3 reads TGTGCCAGCAGTACCCCTCAGGGTTATGGAAACACCATATATTTT.

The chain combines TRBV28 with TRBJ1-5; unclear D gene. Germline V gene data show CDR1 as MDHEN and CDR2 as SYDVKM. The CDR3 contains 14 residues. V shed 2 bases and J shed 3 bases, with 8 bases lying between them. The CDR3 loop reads CASSLGQYNQPQHF. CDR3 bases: TGTGCCAGCAGTTTAGGGCAGTACAATCAGCCCCAGCATTTT.

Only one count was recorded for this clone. The CDR3: CASSYSNRVNGYTF. CDR3 DNA: TGTGCCAGCAGTTACTCGAACAGAGTTAATGGCTACACCTTC. V usage is TRBV6-5 and J usage is TRBJ1-2; D not resolved. Germline V gene data show CDR1 as MNHEY and CDR2 as SVGAGI. Trimming shortened V by 0 bases and J by 6 bases, and 11 bases separated the two germline ends. This CDR3 contains 14 residues.

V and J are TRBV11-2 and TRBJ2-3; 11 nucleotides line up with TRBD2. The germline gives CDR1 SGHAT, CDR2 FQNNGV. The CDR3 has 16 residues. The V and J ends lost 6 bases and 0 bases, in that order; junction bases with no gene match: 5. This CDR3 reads CASSRLAGLSTDTQYF. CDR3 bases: TGTGCCAGCAGTAGACTAGCGGGACTTAGCACAGATACGCAGTATTTT.

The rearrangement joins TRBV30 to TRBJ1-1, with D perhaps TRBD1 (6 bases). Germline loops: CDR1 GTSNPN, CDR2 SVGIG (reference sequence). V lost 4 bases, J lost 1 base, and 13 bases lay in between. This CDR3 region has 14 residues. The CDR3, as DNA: TGTGCCTGGACCCGAGGGGGTGCGAACACTGAAGCTTTCTTT. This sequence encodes CAWTRGGANTEAFF.

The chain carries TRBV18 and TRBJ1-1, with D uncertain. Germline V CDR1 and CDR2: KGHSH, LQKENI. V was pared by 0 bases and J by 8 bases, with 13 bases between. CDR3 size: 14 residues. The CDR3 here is CASSPPLGRLEAFF. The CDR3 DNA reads TGTGCCAGCTCACCACCCCTTGGGCGATTGGAAGCTTTCTTT.

The CDR3 coding sequence is TGTGCCAGCAGTTTGACTAGCGTGCCAGATACGCAGTATTTT. It translates to CASSLTSVPDTQYF. The chain couples TRBV6-5 to TRBJ2-3; 8 bases are shared with TRBD2. With 4 bases clipped from V and 4 bases from J, the junction kept 4 bases outside the gene matches. CDR3 size: 14 residues. Germline V gives CDR1 MNHEY, CDR2 SVGAGI.

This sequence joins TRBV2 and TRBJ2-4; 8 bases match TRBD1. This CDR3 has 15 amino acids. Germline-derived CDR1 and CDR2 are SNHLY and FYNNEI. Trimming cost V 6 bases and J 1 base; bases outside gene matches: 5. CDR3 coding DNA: TGTGCCAGCAGACCGACAGGGGCGGCCAAAAACATTCAGTACTTC. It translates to CASRPTGAAKNIQYF.

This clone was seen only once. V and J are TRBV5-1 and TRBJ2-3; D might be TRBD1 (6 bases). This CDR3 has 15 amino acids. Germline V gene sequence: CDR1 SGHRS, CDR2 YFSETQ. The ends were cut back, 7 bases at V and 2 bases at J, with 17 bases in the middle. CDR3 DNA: TGCGCCAGCGGACTGACAGGACCCTACACAGATACGCAGTATTTT. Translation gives CASGLTGPYTDTQYF.

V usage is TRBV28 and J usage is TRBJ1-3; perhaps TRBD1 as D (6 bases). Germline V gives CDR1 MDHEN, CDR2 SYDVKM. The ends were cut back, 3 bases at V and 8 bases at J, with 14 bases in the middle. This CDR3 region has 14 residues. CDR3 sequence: CASSFSGAKDTIYF. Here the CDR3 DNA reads TGTGCCAGCAGTTTTTCAGGGGCGAAGGACACCATATATTTT.

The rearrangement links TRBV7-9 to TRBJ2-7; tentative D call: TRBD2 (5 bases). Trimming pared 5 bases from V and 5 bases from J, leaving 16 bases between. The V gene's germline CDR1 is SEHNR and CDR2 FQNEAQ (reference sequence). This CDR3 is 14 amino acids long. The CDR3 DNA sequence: TGTGCCAGCAGCCTCACGGGGTATCGAAACGAGCAGTACTTC. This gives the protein CASSLTGYRNEQYF.

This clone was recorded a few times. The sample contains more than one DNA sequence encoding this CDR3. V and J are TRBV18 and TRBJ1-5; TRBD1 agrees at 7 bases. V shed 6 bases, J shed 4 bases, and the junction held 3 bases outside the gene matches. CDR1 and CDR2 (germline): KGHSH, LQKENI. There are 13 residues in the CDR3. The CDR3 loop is CASSPDRNQPQHF. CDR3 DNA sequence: TGTGCCAGCTCTCCGGACAGGAATCAGCCCCAGCATTTT.

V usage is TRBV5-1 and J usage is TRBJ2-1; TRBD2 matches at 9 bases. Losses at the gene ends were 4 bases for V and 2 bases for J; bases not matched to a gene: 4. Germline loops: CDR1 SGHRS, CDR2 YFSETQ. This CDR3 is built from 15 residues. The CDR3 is CASSGSGGPYNEQFF. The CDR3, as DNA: TGCGCCAGCAGCGGTAGCGGGGGCCCCTACAATGAGCAGTTCTTC.

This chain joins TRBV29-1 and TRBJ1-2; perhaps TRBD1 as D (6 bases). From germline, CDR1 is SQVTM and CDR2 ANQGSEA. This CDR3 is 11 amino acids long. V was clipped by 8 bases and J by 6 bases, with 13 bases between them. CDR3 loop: CSSWAGDGYTF. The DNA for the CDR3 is TGCAGCTCCTGGGCAGGGGATGGCTACACCTTC.

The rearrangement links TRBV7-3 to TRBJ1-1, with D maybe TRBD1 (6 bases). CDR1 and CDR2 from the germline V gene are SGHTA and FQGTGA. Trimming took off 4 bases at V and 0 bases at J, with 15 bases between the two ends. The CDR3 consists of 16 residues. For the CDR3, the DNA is TGTGCCAGCAGCTCTAACACAGGGAGTTTGAACACTGAAGCTTTCTTT. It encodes CASSSNTGSLNTEAFF. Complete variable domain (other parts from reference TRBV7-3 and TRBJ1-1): GAGVSQTPSNKVTEKGKYVELRCDPISGHTALYWYRQSLGQGPEFLIYFQGTGAADDSGLPNDRFFAVRPEGSVSTLKIQRTERGDSAVYLCASSSNTGSLNTEAFFGQGTRLTVV.

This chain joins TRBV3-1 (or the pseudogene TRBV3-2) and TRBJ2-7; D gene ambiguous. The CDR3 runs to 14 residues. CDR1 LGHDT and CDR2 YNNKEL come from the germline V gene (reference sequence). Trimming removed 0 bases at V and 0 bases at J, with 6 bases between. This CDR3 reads CASSQDGASYEQYF. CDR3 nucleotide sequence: TGTGCCAGCAGCCAAGACGGAGCCTCCTACGAGCAGTACTTC.

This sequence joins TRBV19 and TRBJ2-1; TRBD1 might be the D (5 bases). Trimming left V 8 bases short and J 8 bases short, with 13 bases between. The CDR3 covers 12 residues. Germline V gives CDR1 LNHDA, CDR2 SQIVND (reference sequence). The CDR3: CASGQRGYEQFF. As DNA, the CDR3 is TGTGCCAGTGGACAAAGGGGATATGAGCAGTTCTTC.

The CDR3 region has the DNA TGTGCCAGCAGCCCCGGGACAGGGCCAAGGAATGAGCAGTTCTTC. It codes for CASSPGTGPRNEQFF. The chain combines TRBV14 with TRBJ2-1; 9 nucleotides match TRBD1. Germline V gives CDR1 SGHDN, CDR2 FVKESK. The CDR3 has 15 residues. Trimming at V came to 4 bases and at J to 7 bases, leaving 8 bases not matched to a gene.

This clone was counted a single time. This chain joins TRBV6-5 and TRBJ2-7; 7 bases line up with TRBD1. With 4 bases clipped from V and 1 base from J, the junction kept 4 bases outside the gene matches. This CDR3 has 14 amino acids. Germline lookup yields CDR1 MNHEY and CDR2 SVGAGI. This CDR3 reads CASSSYRGSYEQYF. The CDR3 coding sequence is TGTGCCAGCAGTTCTTACAGGGGTTCCTACGAGCAGTACTTC.

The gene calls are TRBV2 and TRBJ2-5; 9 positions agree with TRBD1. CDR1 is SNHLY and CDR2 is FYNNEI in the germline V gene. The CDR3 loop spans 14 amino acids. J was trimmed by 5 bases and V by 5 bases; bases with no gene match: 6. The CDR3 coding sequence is TGTGCCAGCAGTTATACAGGGGGCGGGGAGACCCAGTACTTC. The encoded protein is CASSYTGGGETQYF.

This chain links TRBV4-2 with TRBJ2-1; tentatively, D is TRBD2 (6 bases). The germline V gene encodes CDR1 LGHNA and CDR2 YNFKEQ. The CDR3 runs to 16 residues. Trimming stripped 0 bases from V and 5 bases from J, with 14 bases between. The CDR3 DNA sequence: TGTGCCAGCAGCCAAGATATAAGCGGGTACGACAATGAGCAGTTCTTC. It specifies CASSQDISGYDNEQFF.

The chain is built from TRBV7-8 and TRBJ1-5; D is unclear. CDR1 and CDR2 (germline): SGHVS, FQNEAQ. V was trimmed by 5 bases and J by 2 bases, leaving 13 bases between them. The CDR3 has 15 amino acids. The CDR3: CASSLGHWGNQPQHF. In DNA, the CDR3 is TGTGCCAGCAGCCTGGGCCATTGGGGCAATCAGCCCCAGCATTTT.

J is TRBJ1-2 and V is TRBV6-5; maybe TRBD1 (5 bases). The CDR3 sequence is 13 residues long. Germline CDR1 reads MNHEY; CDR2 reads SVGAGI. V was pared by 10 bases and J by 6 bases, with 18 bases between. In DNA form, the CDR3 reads TGTGCCACCTGGAACGCAGGGCAGCATGGCTACACCTTC. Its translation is CATWNAGQHGYTF.

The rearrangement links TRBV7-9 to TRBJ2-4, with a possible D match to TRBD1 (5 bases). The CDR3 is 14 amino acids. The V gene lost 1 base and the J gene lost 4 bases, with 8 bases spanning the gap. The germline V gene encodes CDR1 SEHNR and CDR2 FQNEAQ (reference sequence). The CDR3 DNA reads TGTGCCAGCAGCTTAGACAGGCTAAAAAACATTCAGTACTTC. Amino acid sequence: CASSLDRLKNIQYF.

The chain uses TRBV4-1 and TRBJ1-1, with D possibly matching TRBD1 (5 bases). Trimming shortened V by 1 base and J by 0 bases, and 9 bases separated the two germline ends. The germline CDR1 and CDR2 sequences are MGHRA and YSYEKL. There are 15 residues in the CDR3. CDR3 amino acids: CASSQGGQMNTEAFF. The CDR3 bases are TGCGCCAGCAGCCAAGGCGGACAAATGAACACTGAAGCTTTCTTT.

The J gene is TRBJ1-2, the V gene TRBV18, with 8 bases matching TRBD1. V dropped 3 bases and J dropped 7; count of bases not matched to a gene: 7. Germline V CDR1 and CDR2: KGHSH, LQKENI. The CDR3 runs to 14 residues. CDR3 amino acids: CASSPQTGAIGYTF. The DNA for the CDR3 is TGTGCCAGCTCACCCCAGACAGGGGCCATTGGCTACACCTTC.

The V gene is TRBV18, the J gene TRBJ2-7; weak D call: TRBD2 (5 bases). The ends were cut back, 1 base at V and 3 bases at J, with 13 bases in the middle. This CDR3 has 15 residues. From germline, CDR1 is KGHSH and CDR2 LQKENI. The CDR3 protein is CASSPRGKAGYEQYF. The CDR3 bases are TGTGCCAGCTCACCACGCGGCAAGGCGGGCTACGAGCAGTACTTC.

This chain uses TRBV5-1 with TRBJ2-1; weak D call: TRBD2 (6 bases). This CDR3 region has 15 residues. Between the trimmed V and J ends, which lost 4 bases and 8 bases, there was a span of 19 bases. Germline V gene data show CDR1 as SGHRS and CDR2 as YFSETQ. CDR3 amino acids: CASSPGVSGSDEQFF. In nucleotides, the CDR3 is TGCGCCAGCAGCCCGGGGGTATCGGGGTCCGATGAGCAGTTCTTC.

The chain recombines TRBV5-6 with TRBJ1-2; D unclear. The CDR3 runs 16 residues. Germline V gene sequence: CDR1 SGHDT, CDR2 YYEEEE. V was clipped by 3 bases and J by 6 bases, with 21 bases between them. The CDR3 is CASSYRGSRGSHGYTF. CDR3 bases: TGTGCCAGCAGCTACCGAGGGTCCCGGGGATCTCATGGCTACACCTTC. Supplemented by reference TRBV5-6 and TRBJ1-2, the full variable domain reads DAGVTQSPTHLIKTRGQQVTLRCSPKSGHDTVSWYQQALGQGPQFIFQYYEEEERQRGNFPDRFSGHQFPNYSSELNVNALLLGDSALYLCASSYRGSRGSHGYTFGSGTRLTVV.

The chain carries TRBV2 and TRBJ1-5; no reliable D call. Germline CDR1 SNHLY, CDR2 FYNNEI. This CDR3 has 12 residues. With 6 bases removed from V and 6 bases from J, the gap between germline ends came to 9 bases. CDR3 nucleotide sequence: TGTGCCAGCAGAACGGGGTCTCAGCCCCAGCATTTT. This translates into CASRTGSQPQHF.